This TCR beta chain was recorded in a study of T cell repertoires in cytomegalovirus infection. This clonotype was detected many times. TCRdb analysed the reads with MiXCR anew, one entry per CDR3 protein. Of 100,000 to 150,000 distinct CDR3 sequences detected, roughly 9% appear once; the ten largest clones hold roughly a tenth. J gave up 6 bases and V 1 base, and 6 bases lay outside the gene matches. This CDR3 is built from 15 residues. Germline V gives CDR1 SGHTA, CDR2 FQGNSA. Source material: PBMCs. The chain couples TRBV7-2 to TRBJ1-5, with 7 nucleotides matching TRBD1. The sequence was obtained from a human donor in good health (CMV status not recorded). Some clones in this sample may be carry-over from other donors' samples. CDR3 residues: CASSLGDRDGQPQHF. The CDR3 region has the DNA TGTGCCAGCAGCTTAGGCGACAGGGACGGTCAGCCCCAGCATTTT.